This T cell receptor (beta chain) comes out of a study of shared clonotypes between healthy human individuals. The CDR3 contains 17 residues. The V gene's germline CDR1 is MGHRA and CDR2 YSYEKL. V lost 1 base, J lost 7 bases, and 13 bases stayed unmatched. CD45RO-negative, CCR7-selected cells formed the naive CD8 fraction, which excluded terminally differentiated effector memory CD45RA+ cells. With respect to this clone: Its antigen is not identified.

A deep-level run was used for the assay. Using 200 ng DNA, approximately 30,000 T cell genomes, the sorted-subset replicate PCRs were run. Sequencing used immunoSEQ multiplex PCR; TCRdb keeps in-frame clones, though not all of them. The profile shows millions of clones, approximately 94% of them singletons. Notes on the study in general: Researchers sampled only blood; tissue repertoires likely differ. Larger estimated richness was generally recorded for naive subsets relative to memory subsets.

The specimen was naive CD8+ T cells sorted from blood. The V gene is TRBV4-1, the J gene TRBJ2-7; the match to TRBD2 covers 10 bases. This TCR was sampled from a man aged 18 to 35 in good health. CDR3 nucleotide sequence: TGCGCCAGCAGCCAAGGGCCCCCAGAGCGGGGGGGGGAGGAGCAGTACTTC. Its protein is CASSQGPPERGGEEQYF.